Listed here are 22 T cell receptor beta chains from one sample, sequenced in a study of blood T cells in healthy people across ages. For the second PCR, which ran for roughly 7 to 11 cycles, a sample-barcoded 5' primer and a J-beta primer mix were used. TCRdb reprocessed the 5' RACE reads with MiXCR, giving one entry per CDR3 protein. The sample lists about 620,000 distinct CDR3 sequences; roughly 20% were seen once. The sequencing sample was made of blood. Receptor source: a man aged 65 to 85 in good health.

Of note for this clonotype: The junction departs from germline at one end; a sequencing error may be responsible. V and J are TRBV11-2 and TRBJ2-7; tentative D call: TRBD1 (6 bases). Germline loops: CDR1 SGHAT, CDR2 FQNNGV. The CDR3 covers 16 residues. The CDR3 loop reads CASSLNRGRGSHEQYF. The CDR3 DNA follows: TGTGCCAGCAGCTTAAATCGGGGCAGGGGCTCCCACGAGCAGTACTTC.

This chain joins TRBV6-1 and TRBJ2-3, with D possibly being TRBD2 (6 bases). V was clipped by 2 bases and J by 7 bases, with 22 bases between them. CDR1 is MNHNS, CDR2 SASEGT, per germline. The CDR3 is made up of 17 amino acids. CDR3 sequence: CASSEFGRKAGGNTQYF. Here the CDR3 DNA reads TGTGCCAGCAGTGAATTCGGTCGAAAGGCCGGCGGGAATACGCAGTATTTT.

The sample holds many counts of this clonotype. The rearrangement links TRBV28 to TRBJ2-7; a possible D gene is TRBD1 (6 bases). Germline V gene sequence: CDR1 MDHEN, CDR2 SYDVKM. The CDR3 extends over 15 amino acids. Between the trimmed V and J ends, which lost 4 bases and 0 bases, there was a span of 13 bases. The chain's CDR3 is CASSSNRVGSYEQYF. In DNA, the CDR3 is TGTGCCAGCAGTTCCAACAGGGTGGGCTCCTACGAGCAGTACTTC. The complete variable domain, with remaining parts taken from reference TRBV28 and TRBJ2-7, reads DVKVTQSSRYLVKRTGEKVFLECVQDMDHENMFWYRQDPGLGLRLIYFSYDVKMKEKGDIPEGYSVSREKKERFSLILESASTNQTSMYLCASSSNRVGSYEQYFGPGTRLTVT.

This clonotype was seen a handful of times. V is TRBV7-2 and J is TRBJ1-2, with 10 bases lining up with TRBD1. Germline-derived CDR1 and CDR2 are SGHTA and FQGNSA. The length of the CDR3 is 16 residues. V was pared by 3 bases and J by 6 bases, with 10 bases of the junction left unmatched. The CDR3 loop is CASSLDWTGGSDGYTF. In DNA form, the CDR3 reads TGTGCCAGCAGCTTGGATTGGACAGGGGGGTCGGATGGCTACACCTTC.

This clonotype has more than one count but fewer than ten. J is TRBJ1-1 and V is TRBV20-1; D not certain. From germline, CDR1 is DFQATT and CDR2 SNEGSKA (reference sequence). V was clipped by 1 base and J by 6 bases, with 6 bases between them. The CDR3 totals 11 residues. The CDR3 DNA reads TGCAGTGCTAGAGTCACCGCTGAAGCTTTCTTT. Translating gives CSARVTAEAFF.

The gene calls are TRBV12-3 or TRBV12-4 and TRBJ1-4; TRBD1 agrees at 7 bases. The CDR3 spans 15 residues. Germline trimming cut 5 bases from V and 5 bases from J; bases unmatched to any gene: 8. Written as DNA, the CDR3 is TGTGCCAGCAGTCCTGGGACAGTTGGGAATGAAAAACTGTTTTTT. Its translation: CASSPGTVGNEKLFF.

This clonotype was seen ten or more times. The chain carries TRBV6-5 and TRBJ2-5, with unresolved D. The J call may not be correct, given that the DNA end is closer to TRBJ2-7. This CDR3 region has 12 residues. Germline CDR1 MNHEY, CDR2 SVGAGI. The CDR3 here is CASRGISYEQYF. In nucleotides, the CDR3 is TGTGCCAGCAGGGGGATCTCCTACGAGCAGTACTTC.

This clonotype was observed a handful of times. This chain connects TRBV7-2 to TRBJ2-4, with D uncertain. This CDR3 is built from 16 residues. The V end lost 2 bases, the J end lost 3 bases, and 14 bases lay between the germline ends. The germline gives CDR1 SGHTA, CDR2 FQGNSA. The CDR3: CASSLRWPADKNIQYF. The CDR3, as DNA: TGTGCCAGCAGCTTAAGGTGGCCGGCAGACAAAAACATTCAGTACTTC.

As regards this clonotype: At one of its ends the junction is not consistent with the germline gene, which may arise from a read error. The gene calls are TRBV5-1 and TRBJ2-7; 11 positions agree with TRBD2. Germline V gene data show CDR1 as SGHRS and CDR2 as YFSETQ. The CDR3 covers 16 residues. The CDR3 DNA is TGCGCCCGCAGCATCGGACTAGCGGGCAGCTCCTACGAGCAGTACTTC. Its protein product is CARSIGLAGSSYEQYF.

This clonotype was observed at least ten times. The chain joins TRBV20-1 to TRBJ2-5; the D gene is possibly TRBD2 (6 bases). V was pared by 6 bases and J by 1 base, with 9 bases between. The length of the CDR3 is 12 residues. Germline assignment: CDR1 DFQATT and CDR2 SNEGSKA (reference sequence). The CDR3 is CSARDFQETQYF. DNA for the CDR3: TGCAGTGCCAGGGACTTCCAAGAGACCCAGTACTTC.

The chain recombines TRBV3-1 with TRBJ2-2; D not certain. This CDR3 is 17 amino acids long. Germline V gene sequence: CDR1 LGHDT, CDR2 YNNKEL (reference sequence). V lost 0 bases to trimming and J lost 1 base, with 12 bases between them. The CDR3 loop is CASSQDEVLLNTGELFF. The CDR3 DNA is TGTGCCAGCAGCCAAGATGAGGTACTCTTGAACACCGGGGAGCTGTTTTTT.

This clonotype was observed a few times. Germline and junction disagree at one end, which may indicate a read error. The chain recombines TRBV3-1 with TRBJ2-5, with D possibly TRBD1 on 7 matching bases. The DNA end is a closer match to TRBJ2-7, so the J assignment may be wrong. The germline V gene has CDR1 LGHDT and CDR2 YNNKEL (reference sequence). The CDR3 runs to 14 residues. The CDR3 DNA reads as TGTGCCAGCAGCCAACAGGGGGACTCCCACGAGCAGTACTTC. This codes for CASSQQGDSHEQYF.

CDR3 in amino acids: CAISDRSNQPQHF. DNA of the CDR3: TGTGCCATCAGCGACAGGAGCAATCAGCCCCAGCATTTT. The chain employs TRBV10-3 and TRBJ1-5; possibly TRBD1 for D (6 bases). Germline CDR1 reads ENHRY; CDR2 reads SYGVKD. This CDR3 spans 13 amino acids. Trimming took off 6 bases at V and 1 base at J, with 7 bases between the two ends.

On this clonotype itself: The junction and the germline gene differ at one end; a read error may be behind it. The chain couples TRBV4-1 to TRBJ2-1; D ambiguous. The CDR3 consists of 14 residues. From germline, CDR1 is MGHRA and CDR2 YSYEKL. The CDR3: CASNQDTNFREQFF. The CDR3, as DNA: TGCGCCAGCAACCAAGATACCAACTTCAGGGAGCAGTTCTTC.

This clonotype was detected a few times. V gene TRBV20-1 combines with J gene TRBJ2-3; D is ambiguous. Germline V gives CDR1 DFQATT, CDR2 SNEGSKA (reference sequence). This CDR3 spans 14 amino acids. Trimming took 0 bases from V and 5 from J, leaving 12 bases between them. CDR3 bases: TGCAGTGCTAGAGATTCCGTTCTTTTAGATACGCAGTATTTT. It translates to CSARDSVLLDTQYF.

The chain is built from TRBV28 and TRBJ1-1; TRBD1 agrees at 8 bases. Germline CDR1 is MDHEN and CDR2 is SYDVKM. V gave up 1 base and J gave up 5 bases; unmatched junction bases: 9. CDR3 length: 16 amino acids. CDR3 DNA: TGTGCCAGCAGTTTATTACCAGGGCAGGGGGCGACTGAAGCTTTCTTT. Residues: CASSLLPGQGATEAFF.

This chain links TRBV27 with TRBJ2-1; D is unresolved. This CDR3 is built from 14 residues. V lost 5 bases, J lost 10 bases, and 18 bases lay in between. Germline-derived CDR1 and CDR2 are MNHEY and SMNVEV (reference sequence). The CDR3 DNA reads TGTGCCAGCAGTACCACCCGTAGAGGCAGGGAGCAGTTCTTC. Protein: CASSTTRRGREQFF.

The J gene is TRBJ2-2, the V gene TRBV24-1, with 8 bases aligning to TRBD1. Trimming at V came to 3 bases and at J to 6 bases, leaving 8 bases not matched to a gene. The CDR3 spans 16 residues. Germline V gene data show CDR1 as KGHDR and CDR2 as SFDVKD. The CDR3 nucleotides are TGTGCCACCAGTGATAACGGACAGGGTAATCCCGGGGAGCTGTTTTTT. Its protein product is CATSDNGQGNPGELFF.

Many counts were recorded for this clonotype. V gene TRBV29-1 combines with J gene TRBJ2-2, with 7 bases fitting TRBD1. Germline V lookup: CDR1 SQVTM, CDR2 ANQGSEA. V trimming: 4 bases; J trimming: 2 bases; junction bases outside the gene matches: 10. The CDR3 runs to 16 residues. CDR3 coding DNA: TGCAGCGTTGTTTTTCCCGGGACAGCCAACACCGGGGAGCTGTTTTTT. This sequence encodes CSVVFPGTANTGELFF.

This clonotype was counted only a few times. This CDR3 is missing its conserved last phenylalanine or tryptophan, likely due to a read error. The V call is TRBV20-1, the J call TRBJ1-4; D remains ambiguous. Between the trimmed V and J ends, which lost 0 bases and 4 bases, there was a span of 9 bases. Germline lookup yields CDR1 DFQATT and CDR2 SNEGSKA (reference sequence). The CDR3 covers 14 residues. This CDR3 reads CSAREILFNEKLFS. In nucleotides, the CDR3 is TGCAGTGCTAGAGAAATCCTGTTTAATGAAAAACTGTTTTCT.

This clonotype was detected many times. The CDR3, as DNA: TGTGCCAGCAGTGGCCTACCCTACGAGCAGTACTTC. Its translation: CASSGLPYEQYF. The genes are TRBV28 and TRBJ2-7; no clear D gene. The germline CDR1 and CDR2 sequences are MDHEN and SYDVKM. Trimming cost V 5 bases and J 2 bases, with 7 bases left between them. The CDR3 is 12 amino acids.

The chain employs TRBV7-3 and TRBJ2-3, with D perhaps TRBD1 (6 bases). This CDR3 comprises 13 residues. With 10 bases removed from V and 5 bases from J, the gap between germline ends came to 16 bases. Germline CDR1 reads SGHTA; CDR2 reads FQGTGA. The CDR3 DNA follows: TGTGCCACCTCAGGGGCCCTCGGAGATACGCAGTATTTT. Amino acids: CATSGALGDTQYF.